This T cell receptor (beta chain) was recovered during a study of cytomegalovirus exposure and HLA in healthy donors. This clone was found once. Vbeta (60) and Jbeta (13) primers were used in the PCR. The method was immunoSEQ multiplex PCR; TCRdb's version includes in-frame clones alone and lacks a portion of them. The data hold about 170,000 clones, with roughly 81% observed a single time. Trimming removed 4 bases from V and 8 bases from J; junction bases left unmatched: 8. From germline, CDR1 is SGDLS and CDR2 YYNGEE. CDR3 length equals 13 residues. Sequenced: PBMCs. The TCR was taken from a man aged 25-40 years in good health and CMV-seropositive. This chain connects TRBV9 to TRBJ1-2, with 7 bases that match TRBD1. The CDR3 loop reads CASSSPTGSGYTF. The CDR3 DNA sequence: TGTGCCAGCAGCTCTCCGACAGGGAGCGGCTACACCTTC. The entire variable domain, with the rest obtained from reference TRBV9 and TRBJ1-2, is as follows: DSGVTQTPKHLITATGQRVTLRCSPRSGDLSVYWYQQSLDQGLQFLIQYYNGEERAKGNILERFSAQQFPDLHSELNLSSLELGDSALYFCASSSPTGSGYTFGSGTRLTVV.